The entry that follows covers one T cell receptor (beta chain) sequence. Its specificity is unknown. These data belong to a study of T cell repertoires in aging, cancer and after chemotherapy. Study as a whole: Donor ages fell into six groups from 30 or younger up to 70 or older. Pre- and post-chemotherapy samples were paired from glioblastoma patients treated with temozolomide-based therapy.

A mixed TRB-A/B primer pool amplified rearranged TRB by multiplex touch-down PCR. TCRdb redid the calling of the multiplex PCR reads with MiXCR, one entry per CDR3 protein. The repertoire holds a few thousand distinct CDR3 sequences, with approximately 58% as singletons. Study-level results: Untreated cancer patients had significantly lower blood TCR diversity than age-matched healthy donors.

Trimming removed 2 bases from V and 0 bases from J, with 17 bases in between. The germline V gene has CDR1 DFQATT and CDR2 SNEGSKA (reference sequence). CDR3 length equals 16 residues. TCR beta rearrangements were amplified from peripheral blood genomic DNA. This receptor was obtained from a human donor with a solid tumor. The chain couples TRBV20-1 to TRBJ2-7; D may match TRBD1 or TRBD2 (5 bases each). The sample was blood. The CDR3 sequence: CSARKAGTASSYEQYF. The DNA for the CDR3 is TGCAGTGCTAGAAAGGCTGGGACGGCTAGCTCCTACGAGCAGTACTTC.